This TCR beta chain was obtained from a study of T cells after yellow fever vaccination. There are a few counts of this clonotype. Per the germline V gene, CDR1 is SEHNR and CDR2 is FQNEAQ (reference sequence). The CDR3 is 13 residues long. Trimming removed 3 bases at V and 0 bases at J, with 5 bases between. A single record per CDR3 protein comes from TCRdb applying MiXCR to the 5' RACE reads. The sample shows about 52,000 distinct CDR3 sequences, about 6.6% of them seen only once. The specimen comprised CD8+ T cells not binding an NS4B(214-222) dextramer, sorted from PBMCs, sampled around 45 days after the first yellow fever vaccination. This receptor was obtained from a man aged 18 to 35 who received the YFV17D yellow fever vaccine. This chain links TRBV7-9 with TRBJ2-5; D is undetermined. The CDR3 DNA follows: TGTGCCAGCAGCTTCCAGGACCAAGAGACCCAGTACTTC. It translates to CASSFQDQETQYF.